The present entry profiles one TCR beta chain with its context. The protocol was immunoSEQ multiplex PCR, while the TCRdb copy is restricted to in-frame clones and leaves out a portion. The repertoire holds under 250,000 clones, roughly 82% seen once, with approximately 5.5% in the top ten. This sample is drawn from a study of blood T cell repertoires in COVID-19. CDR3 length: 13 residues. Germline CDR1 SGHRS, CDR2 YFSETQ. V gave up 5 bases and J gave up 5 bases; unmatched junction bases: 3. This sequence originates from a woman of 80 years or more with COVID-19, enrolled during active disease. The sample comprised peripheral blood. This chain links TRBV5-1 with TRBJ1-5, with 8 bases matching TRBD1. The DNA of the CDR3 is TGCGCCAGCAGTGCAGGGGGCGATCAGCCCCAGCATTTT. Its protein product is CASSAGGDQPQHF.